This T cell receptor (beta chain) was profiled in a study of shared clonotypes between healthy human individuals. Assay: immunoSEQ multiplex PCR; the TCRdb copy retains only in-frame clones and omits some. The table has 730,000 or so clones, approximately 79% seen once. Germline V lookup: CDR1 SGHRS, CDR2 YFSETQ. The CDR3 extends over 14 amino acids. V gave up 4 bases and J gave up 5 bases; unmatched junction bases: 2. Everyone who donated was a Caucasian adult who lived in Nashville, Tennessee. Material for sequencing was memory CD4+ T cells sorted from blood. Subset in this sample: CD45RA-negative fraction. This chain joins TRBV5-1 and TRBJ1-4, with TRBD1 matching over 10 bases. The source of this sequence is a young woman in good health. The chain's CDR3 is CASSRDRGNEKLFF. The CDR3 nucleotides are TGCGCCAGCAGCCGGGACAGGGGAAATGAAAAACTGTTTTTT. The whole variable domain, remainder taken from reference TRBV5-1 and TRBJ1-4, is KAGVTQTPRYLIKTRGQQVTLSCSPISGHRSVSWYQQTPGQGLQFLFEYFSETQRNKGNFPGRFSGRQFSNSRSEMNVSTLELGDSALYLCASSRDRGNEKLFFGSGTQLSVL.